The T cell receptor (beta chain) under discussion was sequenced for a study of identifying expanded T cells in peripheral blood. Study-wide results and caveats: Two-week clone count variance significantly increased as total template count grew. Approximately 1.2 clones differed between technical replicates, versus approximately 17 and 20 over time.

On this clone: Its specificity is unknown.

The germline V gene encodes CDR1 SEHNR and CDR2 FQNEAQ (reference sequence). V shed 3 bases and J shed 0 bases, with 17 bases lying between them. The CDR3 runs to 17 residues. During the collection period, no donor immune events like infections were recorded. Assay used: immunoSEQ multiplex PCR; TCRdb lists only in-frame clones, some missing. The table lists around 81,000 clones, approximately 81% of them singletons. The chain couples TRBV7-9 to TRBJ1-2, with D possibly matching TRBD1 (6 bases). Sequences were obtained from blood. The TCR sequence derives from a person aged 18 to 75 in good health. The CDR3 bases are TGTGCCAGCAGCTTGGGGGGTCGGGGGCCCCCTAACTATGGCTACACCTTC. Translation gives CASSLGGRGPPNYGYTF.